These T cell receptor beta chains were read from a single sample in a study of T-cell memory formation after mild COVID-19. TCRdb processed the 5' RACE reads anew with MiXCR; each CDR3 protein has one entry. The profile shows around 390,000 distinct CDR3 sequences, about a sixth of them singletons. Sequenced material: PBMCs or a T cell subset sorted from them (not recorded which). The receptors originated from a man in his late teens or twenties who had mild COVID-19 (a few samples of this study predate the infection). Cell type and time point are not known. CDR3s leave out the opening cysteine and the closing phenylalanine or tryptophan. The order of the fields is V gene, J gene, clone size, CDR3 protein. Size is stated for part of the rows, as once, few or many counts, or as a class when the clone is expanded.

v_call: TRBV9
j_call: TRBJ2-2
clone_size: many
cdr3_aa: ASSVRVTGELF

v_call: TRBV6-2/TRBV6-3
j_call: TRBJ2-7
clone_size: few
cdr3_aa: ASSRQGRGLTYEQY

v_call: TRBV7-6
j_call: TRBJ2-1
clone_size: .
cdr3_aa: ATLRDTGGNEQF

v_call: TRBV12-3/TRBV12-4
j_call: TRBJ2-3
clone_size: few
cdr3_aa: ASSGSRGLPTDTQY

v_call: TRBV6-5
j_call: TRBJ2-1
clone_size: few
cdr3_aa: ASTRRGGEQF

v_call: TRBV3-1
j_call: TRBJ2-1
clone_size: many
cdr3_aa: ASSHWARENEQF

v_call: TRBV5-1
j_call: TRBJ2-4
clone_size: many
cdr3_aa: ASSPEGREAKNIQY

v_call: TRBV12-3/TRBV12-4
j_call: TRBJ2-1
clone_size: few
cdr3_aa: ASLGVRYNEQF

v_call: TRBV7-9
j_call: TRBJ1-2
clone_size: few
cdr3_aa: ASSPRDSGNYGYT

v_call: TRBV20-1
j_call: TRBJ1-1
clone_size: .
cdr3_aa: TGTGGVNTEAF

v_call: TRBV11-2
j_call: TRBJ1-4
clone_size: .
cdr3_aa: ASSHGEKLF

v_call: TRBV12-3/TRBV12-4
j_call: TRBJ2-7
clone_size: few
cdr3_aa: ASSLRGRYSYEQY

v_call: TRBV5-1
j_call: TRBJ1-6
clone_size: .
cdr3_aa: ASSHDRRGAWNSPLH

v_call: TRBV2
j_call: TRBJ2-6
clone_size: .
cdr3_aa: ASSGAGGRGANVLT

v_call: TRBV5-5
j_call: TRBJ2-7
clone_size: .
cdr3_aa: ASSSWRTGDDEQY

v_call: TRBV24-1
j_call: TRBJ2-2
clone_size: .
cdr3_aa: ATSDRGELF

v_call: TRBV6-2/TRBV6-3
j_call: TRBJ1-5
clone_size: few
cdr3_aa: ASSPHRGGVNQPQH

v_call: TRBV4-3
j_call: TRBJ2-5
clone_size: few
cdr3_aa: ASSRVGSQETQY

v_call: TRBV7-2
j_call: TRBJ1-6
clone_size: many
cdr3_aa: ASKTSWGQLGSPLH

v_call: TRBV4-3
j_call: TRBJ1-6
clone_size: .
cdr3_aa: ASSQDWAGDNSPLH

v_call: TRBV4-2
j_call: TRBJ2-1
clone_size: many
cdr3_aa: ASSQAKYNEQF

v_call: TRBV12-5
j_call: TRBJ1-4
clone_size: .
cdr3_aa: ASGSGLTNEKLF

v_call: TRBV12-3/TRBV12-4
j_call: TRBJ1-4
clone_size: .
cdr3_aa: ASSPRTLRGEKLF

v_call: TRBV5-1
j_call: TRBJ2-2
clone_size: .
cdr3_aa: ASSTGQPNTGELF

v_call: TRBV3-1
j_call: TRBJ1-2
clone_size: .
cdr3_aa: ASSQEGRVGSYT

v_call: TRBV11-2
j_call: TRBJ2-5
clone_size: .
cdr3_aa: ASSVRTGILQETQY

v_call: TRBV4-2
j_call: TRBJ2-7
clone_size: .
cdr3_aa: ASSSRTGGFYEQY

v_call: TRBV9
j_call: TRBJ2-3
clone_size: few
cdr3_aa: ASTGPGQGIIDTQY

v_call: TRBV5-1
j_call: TRBJ2-5
clone_size: few
cdr3_aa: ASSLVPPGETQY

v_call: TRBV29-1
j_call: TRBJ1-4
clone_size: many
cdr3_aa: SVEASGAEKLF

v_call: TRBV4-2
j_call: TRBJ2-3
clone_size: .
cdr3_aa: ASSRRPERLGGTQY